Below, 2 T cell receptor beta chains from the same sample are listed, as sequenced in a study of identical twins. TCRdb fed the 5' RACE reads into MiXCR, producing one record per CDR3 protein. The sample records fewer than 250,000 distinct CDR3 sequences, around 8.1% being singletons. The sample was also linked to a second study, of yellow fever vaccine responses in identical twins.

The specimen was memory (CD45RO+) T cells sorted from blood. These receptors were taken from a woman younger than 35 in good health.

This clonotype was recorded a few times. The rearrangement links TRBV28 to TRBJ2-5; the D gene is possibly TRBD2 (5 bases). The CDR3 is 14 residues long. V was shortened by 6 bases and J by 4 bases, with 15 bases between the two germline ends. The V gene's germline CDR1 is MDHEN and CDR2 SYDVKM. The CDR3 here is CASRHFKGGETQYF. As DNA, the CDR3 is TGTGCCAGCAGACATTTCAAAGGAGGAGAGACCCAGTACTTC.

This clonotype was counted at least ten times. The V and J genes are TRBV6-2 or TRBV6-3 and TRBJ2-7; a weak D match, TRBD1 (5 bases). V was clipped by 0 bases and J by 2 bases, with 17 bases between them. CDR1 is MNHEY and CDR2 is SVGEGT in the germline V gene. The CDR3 covers 17 residues. This chain's CDR3 is CASSYSFLGRSTYEQYF. The CDR3 DNA reads TGTGCCAGCAGTTACTCGTTCTTGGGGCGCTCCACCTACGAGCAGTACTTC.